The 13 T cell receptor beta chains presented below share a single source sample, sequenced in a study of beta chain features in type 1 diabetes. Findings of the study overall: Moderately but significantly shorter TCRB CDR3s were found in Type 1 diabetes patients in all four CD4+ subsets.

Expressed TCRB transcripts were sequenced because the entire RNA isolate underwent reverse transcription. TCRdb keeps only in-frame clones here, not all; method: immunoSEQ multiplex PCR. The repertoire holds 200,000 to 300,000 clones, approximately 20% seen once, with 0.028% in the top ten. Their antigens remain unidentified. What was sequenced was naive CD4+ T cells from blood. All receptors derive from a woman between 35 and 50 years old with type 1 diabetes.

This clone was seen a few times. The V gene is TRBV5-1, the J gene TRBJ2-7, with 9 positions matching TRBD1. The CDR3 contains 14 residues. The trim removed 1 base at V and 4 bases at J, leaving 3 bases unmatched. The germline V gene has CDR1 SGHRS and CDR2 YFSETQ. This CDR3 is CASSLNRGPYEQYF. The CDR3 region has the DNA TGCGCCAGCAGCTTGAACAGGGGGCCATACGAGCAGTACTTC.

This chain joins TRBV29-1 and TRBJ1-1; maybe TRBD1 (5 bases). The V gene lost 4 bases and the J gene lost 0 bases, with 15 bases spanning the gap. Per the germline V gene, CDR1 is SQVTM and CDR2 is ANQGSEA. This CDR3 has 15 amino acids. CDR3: CSVGQGLEMNTEAFF. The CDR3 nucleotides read TGCAGCGTTGGCCAGGGTTTAGAAATGAACACTGAAGCTTTCTTT.

The CDR3 here is CASSLAAGTLTGELFF. The CDR3 DNA reads as TGCGCCAGCAGCTTGGCAGCCGGGACACTGACCGGGGAGCTGTTTTTT. The chain employs TRBV5-1 and TRBJ2-2, with a tentative D call TRBD1 (6 bases). The CDR3 loop spans 16 amino acids. The ends were cut back, 0 bases at V and 5 bases at J, with 14 bases in the middle. Germline V gene data show CDR1 as SGHRS and CDR2 as YFSETQ. Combining the CDR3 with reference TRBV5-1 and TRBJ2-2 gives the whole variable domain KAGVTQTPRYLIKTRGQQVTLSCSPISGHRSVSWYQQTPGQGLQFLFEYFSETQRNKGNFPGRFSGRQFSNSRSEMNVSTLELGDSALYLCASSLAAGTLTGELFFGEGSRLTVL.

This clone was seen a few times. The CDR3 DNA follows: TGTGCCAGCATGGGCAGCGGGGGGGCGTACAATGAGCAGTTCTTC. The encoded protein is CASMGSGGAYNEQFF. This sequence joins TRBV2 and TRBJ2-1; TRBD2 agrees at 10 bases. The germline V gene encodes CDR1 SNHLY and CDR2 FYNNEI. The ends lost 7 bases at V and 4 bases at J; junction bases unmatched: 7. This CDR3 is 15 amino acids long.

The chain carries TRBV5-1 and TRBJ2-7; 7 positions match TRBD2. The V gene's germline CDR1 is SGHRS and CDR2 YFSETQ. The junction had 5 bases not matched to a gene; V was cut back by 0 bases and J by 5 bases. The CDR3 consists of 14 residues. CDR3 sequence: CASSLGAGANEQYF. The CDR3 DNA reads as TGCGCCAGCAGCTTGGGGGCGGGAGCTAACGAGCAGTACTTC.

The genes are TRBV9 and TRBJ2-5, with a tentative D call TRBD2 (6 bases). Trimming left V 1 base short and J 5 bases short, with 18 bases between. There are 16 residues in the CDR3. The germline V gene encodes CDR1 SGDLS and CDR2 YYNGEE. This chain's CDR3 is CASSVYADGGSETQYF. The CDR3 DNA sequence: TGTGCCAGCAGCGTATATGCCGACGGAGGGTCCGAGACCCAGTACTTC.

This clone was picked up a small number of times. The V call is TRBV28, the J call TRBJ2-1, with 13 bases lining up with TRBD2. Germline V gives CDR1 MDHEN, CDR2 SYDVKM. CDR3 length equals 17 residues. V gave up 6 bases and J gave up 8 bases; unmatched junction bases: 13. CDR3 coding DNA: TGTGCCAGCAGCTCCTTAGTCGGACTAGCGGGAGTGGATGAGCAGTTCTTC. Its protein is CASSSLVGLAGVDEQFF.

The CDR3 protein is CASSYSRTGFEQYF. For the CDR3, the DNA is TGTGCCAGCAGTTACTCGCGGACAGGGTTCGAGCAGTACTTC. The chain couples TRBV6-5 to TRBJ2-7; TRBD1 aligns across 8 bases. The trim removed 0 bases at V and 6 bases at J, leaving 4 bases unmatched. CDR3 length: 14 amino acids. Germline V CDR1 and CDR2: MNHEY, SVGAGI.

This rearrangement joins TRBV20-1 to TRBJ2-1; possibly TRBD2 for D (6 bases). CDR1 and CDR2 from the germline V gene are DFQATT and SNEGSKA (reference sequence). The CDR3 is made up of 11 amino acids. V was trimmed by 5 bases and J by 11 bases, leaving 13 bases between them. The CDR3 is CSAPGDSQQFF. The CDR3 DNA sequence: TGCAGTGCTCCTGGGGACTCCCAGCAGTTCTTC.

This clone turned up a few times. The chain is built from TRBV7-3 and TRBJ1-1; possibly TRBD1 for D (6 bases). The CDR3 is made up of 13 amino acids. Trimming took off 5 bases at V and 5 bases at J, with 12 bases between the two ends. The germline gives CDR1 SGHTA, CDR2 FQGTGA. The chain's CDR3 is CASSIRQVTEAFF. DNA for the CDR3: TGTGCCAGCAGCATTCGACAGGTTACTGAAGCTTTCTTT. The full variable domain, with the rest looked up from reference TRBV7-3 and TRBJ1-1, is GAGVSQTPSNKVTEKGKYVELRCDPISGHTALYWYRQSLGQGPEFLIYFQGTGAADDSGLPNDRFFAVRPEGSVSTLKIQRTERGDSAVYLCASSIRQVTEAFFGQGTRLTVV.

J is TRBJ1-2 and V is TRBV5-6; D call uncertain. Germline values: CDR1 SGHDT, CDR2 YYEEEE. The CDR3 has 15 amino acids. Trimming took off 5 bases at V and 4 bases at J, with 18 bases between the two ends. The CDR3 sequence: CASSSMGAGTYGYTF. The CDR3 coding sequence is TGTGCCAGCAGTTCGATGGGCGCGGGAACCTATGGCTACACCTTC.

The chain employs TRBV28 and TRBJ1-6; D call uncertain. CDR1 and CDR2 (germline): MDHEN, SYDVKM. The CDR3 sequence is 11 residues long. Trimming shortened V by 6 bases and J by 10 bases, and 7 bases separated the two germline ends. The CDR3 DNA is TGTGCCAGCAGCGTGCGGTCACCCCTCCACTTT. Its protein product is CASSVRSPLHF.

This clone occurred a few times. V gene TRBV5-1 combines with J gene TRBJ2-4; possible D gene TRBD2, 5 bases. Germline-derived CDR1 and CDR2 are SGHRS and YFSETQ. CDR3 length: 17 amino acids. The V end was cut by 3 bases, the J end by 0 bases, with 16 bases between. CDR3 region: CASSSFDFREAKNIQYF. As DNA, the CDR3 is TGCGCCAGCAGCTCGTTTGATTTTCGGGAAGCCAAAAACATTCAGTACTTC.